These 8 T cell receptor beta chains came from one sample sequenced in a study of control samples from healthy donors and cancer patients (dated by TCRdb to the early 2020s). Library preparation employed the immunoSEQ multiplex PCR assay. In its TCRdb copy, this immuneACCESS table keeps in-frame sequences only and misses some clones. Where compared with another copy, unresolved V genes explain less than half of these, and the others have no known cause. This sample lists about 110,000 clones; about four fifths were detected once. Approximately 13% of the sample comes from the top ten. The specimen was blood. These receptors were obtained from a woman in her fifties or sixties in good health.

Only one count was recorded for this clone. The CDR3 nucleotides read TGTGCCAGCAGTCTACGGACTAGCGGGAGGATCACAGATACGCAGTATTTT. This codes for CASSLRTSGRITDTQYF. The J gene is TRBJ2-3, the V gene TRBV7-8; TRBD2 agrees at 14 bases. V shed 6 bases, J shed 2 bases, and the junction held 7 bases outside the gene matches. Germline V CDR1 and CDR2: SGHVS, FQNEAQ. The CDR3 is 17 amino acids.

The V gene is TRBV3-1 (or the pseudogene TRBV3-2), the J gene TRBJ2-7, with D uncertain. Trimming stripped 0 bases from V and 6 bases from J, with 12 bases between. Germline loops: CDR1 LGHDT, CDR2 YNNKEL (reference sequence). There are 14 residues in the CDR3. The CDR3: CASSQDTYLSEQYF. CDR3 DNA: TGTGCCAGCAGCCAAGATACATATCTTTCCGAGCAGTACTTC.

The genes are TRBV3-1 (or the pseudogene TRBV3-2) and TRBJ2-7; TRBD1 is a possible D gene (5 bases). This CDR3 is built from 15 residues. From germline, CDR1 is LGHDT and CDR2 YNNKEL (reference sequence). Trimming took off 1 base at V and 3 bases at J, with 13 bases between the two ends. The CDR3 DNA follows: TGTGCCAGCAGCCAAGGCTGGCAGGGCATCTACGAGCAGTACTTC. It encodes CASSQGWQGIYEQYF.

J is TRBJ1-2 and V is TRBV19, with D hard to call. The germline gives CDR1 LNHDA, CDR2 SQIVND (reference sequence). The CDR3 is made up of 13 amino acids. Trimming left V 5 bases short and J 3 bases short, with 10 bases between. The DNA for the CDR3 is TGTGCCAGTAGTTTTAAGTTCGACTATGGCTACACCTTC. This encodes CASSFKFDYGYTF.

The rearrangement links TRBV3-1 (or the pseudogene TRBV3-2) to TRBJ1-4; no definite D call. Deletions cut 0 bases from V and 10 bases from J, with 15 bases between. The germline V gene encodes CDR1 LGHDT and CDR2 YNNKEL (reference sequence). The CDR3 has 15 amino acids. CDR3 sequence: CASSQDQQLFGKLFF. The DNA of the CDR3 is TGTGCCAGCAGCCAAGATCAACAGTTATTCGGAAAACTGTTTTTT.

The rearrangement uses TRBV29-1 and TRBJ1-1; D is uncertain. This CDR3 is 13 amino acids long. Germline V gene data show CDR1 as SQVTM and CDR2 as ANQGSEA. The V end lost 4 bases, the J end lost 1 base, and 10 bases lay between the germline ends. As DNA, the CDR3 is TGCAGCGTTGTGTCCAGGTCGAACACTGAAGCTTTCTTT. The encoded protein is CSVVSRSNTEAFF.

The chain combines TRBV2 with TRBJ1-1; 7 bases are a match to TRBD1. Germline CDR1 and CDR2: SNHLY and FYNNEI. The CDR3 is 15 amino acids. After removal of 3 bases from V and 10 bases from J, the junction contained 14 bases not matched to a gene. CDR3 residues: CASSDPGDSSPGAFF. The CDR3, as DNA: TGTGCCAGCAGTGACCCAGGGGACAGCTCACCGGGAGCTTTCTTT.

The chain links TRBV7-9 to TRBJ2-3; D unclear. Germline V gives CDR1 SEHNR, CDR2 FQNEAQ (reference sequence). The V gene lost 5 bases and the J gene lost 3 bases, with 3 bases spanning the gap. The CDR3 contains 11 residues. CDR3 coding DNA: TGTGCCAGCAGCGAAACAGATACGCAGTATTTT. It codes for CASSETDTQYF.